Listed here are 13 T cell receptor beta chains from one sample, sequenced in a study of blood T cell repertoires in COVID-19. Assay: immunoSEQ multiplex PCR; the TCRdb copy retains only in-frame clones and omits some. The sample carries 99,000 or so clones, about 80% recorded once. Sequencing was performed on peripheral blood. These TCRs come from an elderly woman with active or convalescent COVID-19.

The chain employs TRBV5-1 and TRBJ1-1; TRBD1 aligns across 8 bases. The CDR3 runs 14 residues. V lost 2 bases, J lost 5 bases, and 5 bases stayed unmatched. In germline, CDR1 is SGHRS, CDR2 YFSETQ. In nucleotides, the CDR3 is TGCGCCAGCAGCTTCGCGACAGGGGCGACTGAAGCTTTCTTT. Translated, it gives CASSFATGATEAFF.

This clone was recorded once. The genes are TRBV6-5 and TRBJ1-6, with 7 bases fitting TRBD1. Trimming cost V 11 bases and J 12 bases; bases outside gene matches: 10. From germline, CDR1 is MNHEY and CDR2 SVGAGI. The CDR3 is 12 amino acids. The CDR3 here is CAGRDSTEPLHF. CDR3 nucleotide sequence: TGTGCCGGCCGGGACAGCACGGAACCCCTCCACTTT.

The CDR3: CASSYSDRGPYGYTF. Here the CDR3 DNA reads TGTGCCAGCAGTTACTCGGACAGGGGGCCCTATGGCTACACCTTC. The chain combines TRBV6-6 with TRBJ1-2; 11 nucleotides line up with TRBD1. J lost 4 bases, V lost 0 bases, and 1 base had no gene match. The CDR3 consists of 15 residues. Germline CDR1 is MNHNY and CDR2 is SVGAGI (reference sequence).

The chain joins TRBV9 to TRBJ1-4; possibly TRBD1 for D (5 bases). The ends were cut back, 4 bases at V and 3 bases at J, with 13 bases in the middle. The CDR3 runs 15 residues. Germline V lookup: CDR1 SGDLS, CDR2 YYNGEE. The CDR3 spells CASSPRGAANEKLFF. CDR3 coding DNA: TGTGCCAGCAGCCCCCGCGGGGCAGCTAATGAAAAACTGTTTTTT. Full variable domain (missing parts from reference TRBV9 and TRBJ1-4): DSGVTQTPKHLITATGQRVTLRCSPRSGDLSVYWYQQSLDQGLQFLIQYYNGEERAKGNILERFSAQQFPDLHSELNLSSLELGDSALYFCASSPRGAANEKLFFGSGTQLSVL.

This sequence joins TRBV7-2 and TRBJ2-3; unclear D gene. This CDR3 has 15 amino acids. Looked up from germline, CDR1 is SGHTA and CDR2 is FQGNSA. V lost 1 base and J 4 bases, leaving 12 bases between the germline ends. CDR3 DNA sequence: TGTGCCAGCAGCTTAGTGTCTAGTTACGCAGATACGCAGTATTTT. Translated: CASSLVSSYADTQYF.

This clone was found once. The chain links TRBV28 to TRBJ1-2, with TRBD1 as a possible D gene (6 bases). With 5 bases removed from V and 9 bases from J, the gap between germline ends came to 19 bases. Germline assignment: CDR1 MDHEN and CDR2 SYDVKM. The CDR3 extends over 14 amino acids. This CDR3 is CASSRPLPRDSYTF. CDR3 nucleotide sequence: TGTGCCAGCAGTCGACCCCTTCCCCGGGACAGCTACACCTTC.

The chain links TRBV4-3 to TRBJ2-1, with 8 bases identical to TRBD2. Germline V gene sequence: CDR1 LGHNA, CDR2 YSLEER. The J segment lost 0 bases and the V segment lost 4 bases, leaving 2 bases of the junction unmatched. The CDR3 is 15 amino acids. The CDR3 sequence is CASSRSGSSYNEQFF. CDR3 nucleotides: TGCGCCAGCAGCCGAAGCGGGAGCTCCTACAATGAGCAGTTCTTC.

The chain joins TRBV19 to TRBJ1-4, with D possibly being TRBD1 (5 bases). V gave up 4 bases and J gave up 8 bases, with 17 bases separating them. The CDR3 consists of 15 residues. The germline V gene encodes CDR1 LNHDA and CDR2 SQIVND (reference sequence). DNA for the CDR3: TGTGCCAGTAGTAGGGGGGAAGTTCCTGGAGAAAAACTGTTTTTT. Encoded protein: CASSRGEVPGEKLFF.

The chain combines TRBV4-1 with TRBJ2-7; 9 nucleotides align to TRBD1. V lost 3 bases, J lost 8 bases, and 11 bases stayed unmatched. The germline V gene encodes CDR1 MGHRA and CDR2 YSYEKL. The CDR3 consists of 15 residues. The CDR3 sequence: CASSQGDREGSKQYF. The CDR3 nucleotides are TGCGCCAGCAGCCAGGGGGACAGGGAGGGCAGCAAGCAGTACTTC.

The chain links TRBV5-8 to TRBJ1-6; no clear D. Trimming stripped 2 bases from V and 9 bases from J, with 18 bases between. This CDR3 has 16 amino acids. Germline lookup yields CDR1 SGHTS and CDR2 YDEGEE. The CDR3 nucleotides read TGTGCCAGCAGCTTAAATAACGGGGTGGGCGGTTCACCCCTCCACTTT. Residues: CASSLNNGVGGSPLHF. Complete variable domain (other parts from reference TRBV5-8 and TRBJ1-6): EAGVTQSPTHLIKTRGQQATLRCSPISGHTSVYWYQQALGLGLQFLLWYDEGEERNRGNFPPRFSGRQFPNYSSELNVNALELEDSALYLCASSLNNGVGGSPLHFGNGTRLTVT.

The gene calls are TRBV7-2 and TRBJ2-4; 8 bases match TRBD1. V was pared by 5 bases and J by 7 bases, with 7 bases of the junction left unmatched. The CDR3 loop spans 14 amino acids. Germline lookup yields CDR1 SGHTA and CDR2 FQGNSA. The CDR3 is CASSIQNRGNIQYF. As DNA, the CDR3 is TGTGCCAGCAGCATACAAAACAGGGGGAACATTCAGTACTTC.

This clone has a single count. This rearrangement joins TRBV6-4 to TRBJ2-2, with 8 nucleotides matching TRBD1. V trimming: 3 bases; J trimming: 14 bases; junction bases outside the gene matches: 5. In germline, CDR1 is MRHNA, CDR2 SNTAGT. There are 12 residues in the CDR3. The CDR3 DNA is TGTGCCAGCAGTGAAGGGACAGGCGGCCTGTTTTTT. It yields the protein CASSEGTGGLFF.

The chain employs TRBV7-9 and TRBJ2-1; TRBD1 matches at 7 bases. This CDR3 spans 14 amino acids. Germline CDR1 SEHNR, CDR2 FQNEAQ (reference sequence). V shed 1 base, J shed 5 bases, and the junction held 2 bases outside the gene matches. CDR3 in DNA: TGTGCCAGCAGCTTAGGGGGGACAGACAATGAGCAGTTCTTC. The encoded protein is CASSLGGTDNEQFF.